Below are 5 T cell receptor beta chains sequenced from a single sample in a study of shared clonotypes between healthy human individuals. Some clones are missing from TCRdb's copy, which holds only in-frame ones; the method was immunoSEQ multiplex PCR. The table shows about 480,000 clones, with over 60% occurring only once. Source material: PBMCs. The receptors come from a middle-aged woman in good health. Some clones in this sample may be carry-over from other donors' samples.

This chain links TRBV10-2 with TRBJ2-1; the match to TRBD2 covers 10 bases. V was clipped by 6 bases and J by 5 bases; unmatched bases: 7. The CDR3 has 15 amino acids. Germline V gives CDR1 WSHSY, CDR2 SAAADI. CDR3 DNA: TGCGCCAGCAGGAGAGCGGGAGGGGCGAACAATGAGCAGTTCTTC. It encodes CASRRAGGANNEQFF.

The rearrangement uses TRBV5-6 and TRBJ2-3; D not resolved. CDR1 and CDR2 from the germline V gene are SGHDT and YYEEEE. V was pared by 4 bases and J by 1 base, with 13 bases between. This CDR3 is 15 amino acids long. The CDR3 DNA reads as TGTGCCAGCAGCCACCGGGTAGGACGCACAGATACGCAGTATTTT. Translation gives CASSHRVGRTDTQYF.

Comments on this clone: One end of the junction is discordant with germline, which a read error may explain. The chain couples TRBV10-2 to TRBJ2-7; TRBD1 is a possible D gene (6 bases). CDR3 length: 13 residues. From germline, CDR1 is WSHSY and CDR2 SAAADI. The CDR3 region has the DNA TGTGCCATCAGTGACCCGACAGGTGGGGAGCAGTACTTC. It specifies CAISDPTGGEQYF.

The chain links TRBV5-4 to TRBJ2-7; 7 nucleotides line up with TRBD1. J lost 2 bases, V lost 0 bases, and 5 bases had no gene match. The CDR3 has 15 amino acids. Germline CDR1 is SGHNT and CDR2 is YYREEE (reference sequence). CDR3 protein: CASSLAGTEAYEQYF. CDR3 DNA: TGTGCCAGCAGCTTGGCCGGGACAGAAGCCTACGAGCAGTACTTC.

This chain uses TRBV30 with TRBJ2-2; weak D call: TRBD1 (5 bases). The CDR3 runs to 17 residues. Germline V gene lookup returns CDR1 GTSNPN and CDR2 SVGIG (reference sequence). Trimming pared 4 bases from V and 4 bases from J, leaving 22 bases between. The CDR3 spells CAWTVTTGFSSTGELFF. The CDR3 region has the DNA TGTGCCTGGACCGTTACTACAGGTTTTTCGAGCACCGGGGAGCTGTTTTTT.